This is a list of T cell receptor beta chains from one sample in a study of shared clonotypes between healthy human individuals. Assay: immunoSEQ multiplex PCR; the TCRdb copy retains only in-frame clones and omits some. The data show around 95,000 clones, less than 60% seen once. The sequenced sample was PBMCs. The receptors were sampled from a woman in her forties in good health. Some clones in this sample may be carry-over from other donors' samples. CDR3s include the opening cysteine and the closing phenylalanine or tryptophan. Fields, in order: J gene, clone size, D gene, V gene, CDR3 DNA, CDR3 protein. D genes are given only for firm matches. The size of a clone is reported for some rows only, either as once, few or many, or as a class for expanded clones.

TRBJ2-7 | NA | NA | TRBV28 | TGTGCCAGCAGTCTGGGCGGCACCTACGAGCAGTACTTC | CASSLGGTYEQYF
TRBJ2-7 | NA | TRBD2 | TRBV6-5 | TGTGCCAGCAGTCCATCTAGCGGACGCTCCTACGAGCAGTACTTC | CASSPSSGRSYEQYF
TRBJ2-7 | NA | TRBD2 | TRBV11-2 | TGTGCCAGCAGCTTAGATCTGAGCGGGAGCGTTTACGAGCAGTACTTC | CASSLDLSGSVYEQYF
TRBJ2-5 | NA | NA | TRBV30 | TGTGTCTGGAGTGCCGGGGGTCGGGAGACCCAGTACTTC | CVWSAGGRETQYF
TRBJ2-2 | NA | TRBD1 | TRBV6-6 | TGTGCCAGCACCCCGGACAGGGCCAGCGGGGAGCTGTTTTTT | CASTPDRASGELFF
TRBJ1-4 | NA | NA | TRBV28 | TGTGCCAGCATCGGGGAAAAACTGTTTTTT | CASIGEKLFF
TRBJ2-7 | few | TRBD2 | TRBV30 | TGTGCCTGGAGTGAGGGTATAGCGGGAGCGGGCGAGCAGTACTTC | CAWSEGIAGAGEQYF
TRBJ1-2 | NA | NA | TRBV7-9 | TGTGCCAGCATAGCGGTAGGAGGTGGCTACACCTTC | CASIAVGGGYTF
TRBJ2-1 | NA | NA | TRBV4-2 | TGTGCCAGCAGCCAAGATGAATACAATGAGCAGTTCTTC | CASSQDEYNEQFF
TRBJ2-7 | few | NA | TRBV5-4 | TGTGCCAGCAGCTTGGGGAGGAACGAGCAGTACTTC | CASSLGRNEQYF
TRBJ2-1 | NA | TRBD2 | TRBV27 | TGTGCCAGCAGTCACGGGACTAGCGGTTACAATGAGCAGTTCTTC | CASSHGTSGYNEQFF
TRBJ1-4 | NA | TRBD1 | TRBV6-6 | TGTGCCAGCAGCGGGACAGGGGACGAAAAACTGTTTTTT | CASSGTGDEKLFF
TRBJ2-7 | NA | NA | TRBV28 | TGTGCCAGCAGTACAACTCCGAAGTCCTACGAGCAGTACTTC | CASSTTPKSYEQYF
TRBJ1-2 | many | NA | TRBV10-3 | TGTGCCATCAGTGAGTTCTCCGGGACGGACTATGGCTACACCTTC | CAISEFSGTDYGYTF
TRBJ2-7 | many | NA | TRBV11-2 | TGTGCCAGCAGCTCCGGTTTTGCACCCTCCTACGAGCAGTACTTC | CASSSGFAPSYEQYF
TRBJ2-5 | NA | TRBD1 | TRBV30 | TGTGCCTGGGCCACAGGGGGTCCAGCGGCCCAGTACTTC | CAWATGGPAAQYF
TRBJ1-2 | NA | NA | TRBV2 | TGTGCCAGCAATGGACAGTTCTGGCAAACTAACTATGGCTACACCTTC | CASNGQFWQTNYGYTF
TRBJ2-7 | NA | TRBD1 | TRBV7-9 | TGTGCCAGCAGACCGGACAGGGGAAGCTCCTACGAGCAGTACTTC | CASRPDRGSSYEQYF
TRBJ2-7 | many | NA | TRBV4-2 | TGTGCCAGCAGCCAAGATAGGGGGACCTACGAGCAGTACTTC | CASSQDRGTYEQYF
TRBJ1-4 | NA | NA | TRBV2 | TGTGCCAGCAGTGAGTCAGCCCGGCAAAATGAAAAACTGTTTTTT | CASSESARQNEKLFF
TRBJ1-5 | many | TRBD1 | TRBV27 | TGTGCCAGCCCCGGGACAGGGGTTCAGCCCCAGCATTTT | CASPGTGVQPQHF
TRBJ1-3 | NA | NA | TRBV18 | TGTGCCAGCTCACCATCAGGGGGAAACACCATATATTTT | CASSPSGGNTIYF